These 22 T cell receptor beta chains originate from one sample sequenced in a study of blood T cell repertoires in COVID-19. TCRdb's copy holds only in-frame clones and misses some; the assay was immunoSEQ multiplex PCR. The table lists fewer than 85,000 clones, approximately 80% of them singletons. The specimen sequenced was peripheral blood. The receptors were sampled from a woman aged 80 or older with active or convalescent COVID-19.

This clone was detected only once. The CDR3 sequence: CASSLGGQGDADTQYF. The CDR3 region has the DNA TGTGCCAGCAGCTTGGGGGGACAGGGGGACGCAGATACGCAGTATTTT. The chain employs TRBV7-8 and TRBJ2-3, with 11 bases aligning to TRBD1. V was pared by 3 bases and J by 4 bases, with 6 bases of the junction left unmatched. Germline CDR1 SGHVS, CDR2 FQNEAQ. The CDR3 is made up of 16 amino acids.

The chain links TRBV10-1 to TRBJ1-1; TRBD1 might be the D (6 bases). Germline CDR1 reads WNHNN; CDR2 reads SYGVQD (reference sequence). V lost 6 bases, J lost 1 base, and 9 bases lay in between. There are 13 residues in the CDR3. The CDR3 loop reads CASSKTGNTEAFF. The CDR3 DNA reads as TGCGCCAGCAGCAAGACAGGGAACACTGAAGCTTTCTTT.

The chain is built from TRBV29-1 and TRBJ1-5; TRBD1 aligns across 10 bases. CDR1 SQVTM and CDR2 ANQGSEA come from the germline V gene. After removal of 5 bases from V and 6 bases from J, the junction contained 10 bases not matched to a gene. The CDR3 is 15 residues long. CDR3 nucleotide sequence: TGCAGCGTTAATTTTGGGACAGGGGTGAGTCAGCCCCAGCATTTT. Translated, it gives CSVNFGTGVSQPQHF.

The CDR3 protein is CATSASGQGSNYGYTF. The CDR3 bases are TGTGCCACCAGTGCCTCCGGACAGGGGAGTAACTATGGCTACACCTTC. This chain joins TRBV24-1 and TRBJ1-2; 9 bases match TRBD1. This CDR3 has 16 amino acids. Germline loops: CDR1 KGHDR, CDR2 SFDVKD. V trimming: 5 bases; J trimming: 1 base; junction bases outside the gene matches: 7.

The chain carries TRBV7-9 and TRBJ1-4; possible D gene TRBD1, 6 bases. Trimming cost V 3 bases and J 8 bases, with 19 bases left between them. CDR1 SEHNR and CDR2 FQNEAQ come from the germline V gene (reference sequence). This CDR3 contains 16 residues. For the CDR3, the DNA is TGTGCCAGCAGCTTGCCCGTCTCCAGGGGTGGAGAAAAACTGTTTTTT. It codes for CASSLPVSRGGEKLFF.

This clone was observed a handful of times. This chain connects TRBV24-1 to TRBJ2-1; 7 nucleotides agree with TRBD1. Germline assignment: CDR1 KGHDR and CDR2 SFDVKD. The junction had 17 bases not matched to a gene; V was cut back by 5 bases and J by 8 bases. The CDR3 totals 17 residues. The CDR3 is CATSGPKPGQNPYEQFF. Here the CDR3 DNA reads TGTGCCACCAGTGGACCTAAACCGGGACAGAACCCATATGAGCAGTTCTTC.

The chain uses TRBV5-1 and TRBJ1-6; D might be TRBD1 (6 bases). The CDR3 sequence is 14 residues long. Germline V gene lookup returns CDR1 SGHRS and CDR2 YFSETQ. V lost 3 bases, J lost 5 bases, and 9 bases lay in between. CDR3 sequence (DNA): TGCGCCAGCAGCTCCCGGACAGATAATTCACCCCTCCACTTT. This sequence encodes CASSSRTDNSPLHF.

In DNA, the CDR3 is TGTGCCACCAGTGCCGACACGGGGAGGAACGATGAGCAGTTCTTC. Encoded protein: CATSADTGRNDEQFF. The rearrangement uses TRBV24-1 and TRBJ2-1, with a tentative D call TRBD2 (6 bases). Trimming took 5 bases from V and 8 from J, leaving 18 bases between them. This CDR3 is built from 15 residues. Germline V gene lookup returns CDR1 KGHDR and CDR2 SFDVKD.

The CDR3 sequence: CASSGAGLAGGPRYF. The DNA for the CDR3 is TGTGCCAGCAGCGGCGCCGGACTAGCGGGAGGCCCGCGGTACTTC. The rearrangement joins TRBV9 to TRBJ2-7, with 14 positions matching TRBD2. With V trimmed by 3 bases and J by 12 bases, 11 bases remained unmatched. The CDR3 sequence is 15 residues long. CDR1 is SGDLS, CDR2 YYNGEE, per germline.

The CDR3 here is CASSFSGPSTDTQYF. CDR3 nucleotide sequence: TGTGCCAGCAGTTTCAGCGGGCCCAGCACAGATACGCAGTATTTT. The V and J genes are TRBV7-9 and TRBJ2-3; perhaps TRBD2 as D (6 bases). CDR3 length: 15 residues. Between the trimmed V and J ends, which lost 6 bases and 0 bases, there was a span of 13 bases. Germline values: CDR1 SEHNR, CDR2 FQNEAQ (reference sequence).

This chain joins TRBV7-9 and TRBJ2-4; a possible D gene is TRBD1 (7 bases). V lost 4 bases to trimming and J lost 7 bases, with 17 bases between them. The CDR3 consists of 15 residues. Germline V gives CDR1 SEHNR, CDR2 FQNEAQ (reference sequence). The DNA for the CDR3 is TGTGCCAGCAGCTCCCCAGGGGGTCGGGAGAACATTCAGTACTTC. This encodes CASSSPGGRENIQYF.

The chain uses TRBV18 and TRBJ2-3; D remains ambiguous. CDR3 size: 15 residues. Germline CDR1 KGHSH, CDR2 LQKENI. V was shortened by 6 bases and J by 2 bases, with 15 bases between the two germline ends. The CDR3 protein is CASSQAPTNTDTQYF. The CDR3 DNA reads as TGTGCCAGCTCCCAGGCACCAACCAACACAGATACGCAGTATTTT.

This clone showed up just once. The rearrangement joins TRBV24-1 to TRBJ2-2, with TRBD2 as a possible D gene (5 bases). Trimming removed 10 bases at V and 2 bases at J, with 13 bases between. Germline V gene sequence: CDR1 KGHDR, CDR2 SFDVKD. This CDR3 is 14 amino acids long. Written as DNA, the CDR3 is TGTGCCACAACCGAGGGCGACAACACCGGGGAGCTGTTTTTT. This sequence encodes CATTEGDNTGELFF.

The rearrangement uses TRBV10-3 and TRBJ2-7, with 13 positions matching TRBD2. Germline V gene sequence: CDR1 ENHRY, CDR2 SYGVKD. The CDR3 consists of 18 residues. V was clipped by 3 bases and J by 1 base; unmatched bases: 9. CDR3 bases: TGTGCCATCAGTGACCTCACTAGCGGGAGGGGCGGATCCTACGAGCAGTACTTC. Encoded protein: CAISDLTSGRGGSYEQYF.

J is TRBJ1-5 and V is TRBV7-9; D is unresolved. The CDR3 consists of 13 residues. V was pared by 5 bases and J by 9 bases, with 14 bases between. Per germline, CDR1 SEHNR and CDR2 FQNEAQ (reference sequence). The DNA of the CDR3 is TGTGCCAGCAGCCCGTCGGGGTTATGGCCCCAGCATTTT. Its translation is CASSPSGLWPQHF. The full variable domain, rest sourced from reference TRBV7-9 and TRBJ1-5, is DTGVSQNPRHKITKRGQNVTFRCDPISEHNRLYWYRQTLGQGPEFLTYFQNEAQLEKSRLLSDRFSAERPKGSFSTLEIQRTEQGDSAMYLCASSPSGLWPQHFGDGTRLSIL.

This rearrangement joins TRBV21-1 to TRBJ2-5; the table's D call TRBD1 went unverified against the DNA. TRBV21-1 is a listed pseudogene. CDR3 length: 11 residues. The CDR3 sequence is CPGQRVETQYF. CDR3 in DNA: TGTCCCGGACAACGGGTAGAGACCCAGTACTTC.

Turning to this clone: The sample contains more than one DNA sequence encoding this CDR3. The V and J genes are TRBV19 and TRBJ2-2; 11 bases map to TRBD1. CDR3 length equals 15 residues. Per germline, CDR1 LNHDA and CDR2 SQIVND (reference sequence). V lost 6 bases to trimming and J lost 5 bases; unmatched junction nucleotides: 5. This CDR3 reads CASSPGTGGTGELFF. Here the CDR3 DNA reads TGTGCCAGTAGCCCAGGGACAGGGGGGACCGGGGAGCTGTTTTTT.

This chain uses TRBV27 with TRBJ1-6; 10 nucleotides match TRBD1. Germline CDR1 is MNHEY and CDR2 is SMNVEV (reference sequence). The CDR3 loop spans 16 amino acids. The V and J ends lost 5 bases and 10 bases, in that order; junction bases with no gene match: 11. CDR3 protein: CASSPKPRQGASPLHF. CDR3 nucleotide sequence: TGTGCCAGCAGTCCCAAACCCAGACAGGGGGCCTCACCCCTCCACTTT.

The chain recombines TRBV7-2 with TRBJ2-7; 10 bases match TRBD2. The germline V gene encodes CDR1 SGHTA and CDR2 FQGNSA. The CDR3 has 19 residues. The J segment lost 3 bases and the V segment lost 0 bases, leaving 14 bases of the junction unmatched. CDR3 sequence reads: CASSLAMRLAGSEYYEQYF. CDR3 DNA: TGTGCCAGCAGCTTAGCGATGCGACTAGCGGGTTCGGAGTACTACGAGCAGTACTTC.

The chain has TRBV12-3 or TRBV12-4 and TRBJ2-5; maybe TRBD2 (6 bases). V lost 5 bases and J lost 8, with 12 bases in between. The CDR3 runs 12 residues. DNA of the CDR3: TGTGCCAGCAGTGCCGGAGGGCCCACCCAGTACTTC. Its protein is CASSAGGPTQYF.

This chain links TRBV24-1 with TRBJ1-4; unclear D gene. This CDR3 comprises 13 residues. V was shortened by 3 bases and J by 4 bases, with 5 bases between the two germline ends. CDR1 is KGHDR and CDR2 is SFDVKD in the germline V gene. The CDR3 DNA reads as TGTGCCACCAGTGATGCGTATAATGAAAAACTGTTTTTT. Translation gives CATSDAYNEKLFF.

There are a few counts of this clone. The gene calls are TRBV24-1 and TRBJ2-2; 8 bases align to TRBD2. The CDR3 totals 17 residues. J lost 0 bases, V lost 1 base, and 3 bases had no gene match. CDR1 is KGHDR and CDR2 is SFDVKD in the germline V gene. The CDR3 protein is CATSDLVAGPNTGELFF. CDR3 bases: TGTGCCACCAGTGATTTAGTAGCGGGGCCGAACACCGGGGAGCTGTTTTTT.